The clone carrying this TCR beta chain was observed a single time. The data derive from a study of cytomegalovirus exposure and HLA in healthy donors. The CDR3 is made up of 13 amino acids. Trimming stripped 0 bases from V and 7 bases from J, with 10 bases between. The germline gives CDR1 LGHNA, CDR2 YSLEER. TCRdb's table, derived via immunoSEQ multiplex PCR, lists solely in-frame clones and lacks some. The table shows 95,000 to 150,000 clones, with 95% to 96% occurring only once. The source material was PBMCs. V gene TRBV4-3 combines with J gene TRBJ2-7; tentatively, D is TRBD1 (5 bases). This clonotype was sampled from a man aged 18 to 35 in good health and CMV-seronegative. The CDR3 DNA sequence: TGCGCCAGCAGCCAAGACAGGGTGGGGGAGCAGTACTTC. It translates to CASSQDRVGEQYF.